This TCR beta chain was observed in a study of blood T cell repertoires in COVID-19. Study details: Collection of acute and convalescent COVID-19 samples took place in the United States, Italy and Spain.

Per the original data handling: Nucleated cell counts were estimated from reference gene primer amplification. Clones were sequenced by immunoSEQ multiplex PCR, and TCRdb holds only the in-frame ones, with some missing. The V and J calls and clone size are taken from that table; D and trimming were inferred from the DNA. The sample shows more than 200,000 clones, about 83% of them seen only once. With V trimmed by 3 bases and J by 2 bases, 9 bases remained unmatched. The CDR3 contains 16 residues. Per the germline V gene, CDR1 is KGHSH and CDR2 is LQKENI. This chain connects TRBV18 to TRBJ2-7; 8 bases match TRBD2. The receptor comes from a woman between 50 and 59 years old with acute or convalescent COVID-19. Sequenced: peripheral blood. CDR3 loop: CASSPPSGRVAYEQYF. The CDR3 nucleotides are TGTGCCAGCTCACCCCCTTCCGGGAGGGTTGCCTACGAGCAGTACTTC.